The 30 T cell receptor beta chains presented below share a single source sample, sequenced in a study of T cell responses to AZD1222 COVID-19 vaccine. Generated by immunoSEQ multiplex PCR, the TCRdb table keeps only in-frame clones and is missing some. The repertoire consists of more than 85,000 clones, with 85% to 90% occurring once and the leading ten covering 2% to 3%. Specimen: peripheral blood, collected on day 0 of AZD1222 vaccination. These receptors were collected from an adult in good health.

This clone has just one count. V gene TRBV5-6 combines with J gene TRBJ2-1; the D is unclear. V gave up 7 bases and J gave up 2 bases, with 19 bases separating them. Germline loops: CDR1 SGHDT, CDR2 YYEEEE. The CDR3 covers 16 residues. The CDR3 coding sequence is TGTGCCAGCGCCGCCGACGTGCTGACGGCCTACAATGAGCAGTTCTTC. This gives the protein CASAADVLTAYNEQFF.

V usage is TRBV6-2 or TRBV6-3 and J usage is TRBJ2-1, with 7 bases aligning to TRBD2. The CDR3 length is 14 residues. Germline trimming cut 7 bases from V and 3 bases from J; bases unmatched to any gene: 6. Germline CDR1 MNHEY, CDR2 SVGEGT. The CDR3 region has the DNA TGTGCCAGCACCCCGGGAGGAAACTACAATGAGCAGTTCTTC. Amino acids: CASTPGGNYNEQFF.

The chain has TRBV5-5 and TRBJ1-6; 9 nucleotides line up with TRBD1. Germline assignment: CDR1 SGHKS and CDR2 YYEKEE (reference sequence). CDR3 size: 14 residues. Trimming cost V 4 bases and J 11 bases; bases outside gene matches: 7. CDR3 DNA: TGTGCCAGCAGCGACGGGACAGGGTTCCCACCCCTCCACTTT. Its translation: CASSDGTGFPPLHF.

This chain joins TRBV10-1 and TRBJ2-1; D may be TRBD2 (5 bases). Germline values: CDR1 WNHNN, CDR2 SYGVQD (reference sequence). This CDR3 has 14 residues. V lost 0 bases to trimming and J lost 10 bases, with 13 bases between them. CDR3 in DNA: TGCGCCAGCAGTGAGTCGTGGGAGTCACCCGAGCAGTTCTTC. As protein: CASSESWESPEQFF.

This chain connects TRBV6-1 to TRBJ2-7; D unclear. Germline lookup yields CDR1 MNHNS and CDR2 SASEGT. This CDR3 has 11 amino acids. Trimming removed 0 bases at V and 13 bases at J, with 10 bases between. This CDR3 reads CASSEAPHNYF. The CDR3, as DNA: TGTGCCAGCAGTGAAGCTCCCCACAATTACTTC.

V gene TRBV4-2 combines with J gene TRBJ1-1; D uncertain. Germline CDR1 is LGHNA and CDR2 is YNFKEQ. CDR3 length: 14 residues. V was cut by 4 bases and J by 1 base, with 10 bases left in between. In nucleotides, the CDR3 is TGTGCCAGCAGCCGACCTACGGGGAACACTGAAGCTTTCTTT. Its protein product is CASSRPTGNTEAFF.

This clone was found once. V usage is TRBV2 and J usage is TRBJ2-7; TRBD1 might be the D (5 bases). The CDR3 covers 14 residues. Trimming removed 3 bases from V and 2 bases from J, with 11 bases in between. In germline, CDR1 is SNHLY, CDR2 FYNNEI. In DNA, the CDR3 is TGTGCCAGCAGTGATACCGTGACAGCCTACGAGCAGTACTTC. Amino acids: CASSDTVTAYEQYF.

This chain links TRBV10-2 with TRBJ2-7; D gene ambiguous. The germline V gene has CDR1 WSHSY and CDR2 SAAADI. The length of the CDR3 is 12 residues. The V end was cut by 1 base, the J end by 4 bases, with 5 bases between. CDR3 coding DNA: TGCGCCAGCAGTGAGTTCGGTTACGAGCAGTACTTC. Translated, it gives CASSEFGYEQYF.

The gene calls are TRBV5-1 and TRBJ2-1; D ambiguous. The CDR3 covers 15 residues. Germline CDR1 and CDR2: SGHRS and YFSETQ. V shed 4 bases and J shed 0 bases, with 11 bases lying between them. The CDR3 here is CASSHTESSYNEQFF. As DNA, the CDR3 is TGCGCCAGCAGCCATACGGAGAGCTCCTACAATGAGCAGTTCTTC.

The gene calls are TRBV2 and TRBJ1-4; D remains ambiguous. This CDR3 contains 14 residues. Germline CDR1 is SNHLY and CDR2 is FYNNEI. Trimming cost V 6 bases and J 11 bases, with 19 bases left between them. The CDR3 sequence is CASSHQDTAGKLFF. The DNA for the CDR3 is TGTGCCAGCAGCCACCAAGACACTGCCGGGAAACTGTTTTTT.

The count of this clone is one. The rearrangement joins TRBV5-1 to TRBJ1-1; TRBD1 aligns across 7 bases. The V gene end was trimmed by 4 bases and the J gene end by 3 bases; junction bases not matched to a gene: 9. This CDR3 contains 15 residues. Germline loops: CDR1 SGHRS, CDR2 YFSETQ. The CDR3 nucleotides are TGCGCCAGCAGCGAAACCACAGGGGCGCACACTGAAGCTTTCTTT. Translated: CASSETTGAHTEAFF.

The rearrangement joins TRBV4-2 to TRBJ2-1; TRBD2 aligns across 15 bases. The V and J ends lost 4 bases and 4 bases, in that order; junction bases with no gene match: 5. The CDR3 contains 17 residues. From germline, CDR1 is LGHNA and CDR2 YNFKEQ. The CDR3 reads CASSRTSGGAGYNEQFF. As DNA, the CDR3 is TGTGCCAGCAGCCGGACTAGCGGGGGGGCCGGGTACAATGAGCAGTTCTTC.

The gene calls are TRBV6-1 and TRBJ2-3, with TRBD2 matching 8 bases. The CDR3 has 15 amino acids. Germline CDR1 is MNHNS and CDR2 is SASEGT. The V gene end was trimmed by 2 bases and the J gene end by 6 bases; junction bases not matched to a gene: 7. The CDR3 DNA sequence: TGTGCCAGCAGTGAAATGGCTAGCGGGCCTGATACGCAGTATTTT. Protein product: CASSEMASGPDTQYF.

This clone was observed once. The chain recombines TRBV28 with TRBJ1-1; 10 nucleotides align to TRBD1. The V segment lost 11 bases and the J segment 4 bases; nucleotides outside the gene matches: 4. The length of the CDR3 is 12 residues. The germline gives CDR1 MDHEN, CDR2 SYDVKM. In DNA form, the CDR3 reads TGTGCCTGGGGACAGGGGTTCACTGAAGCTTTCTTT. This codes for CAWGQGFTEAFF. The variable domain in full, completed from reference TRBV28 and TRBJ1-1, reads DVKVTQSSRYLVKRTGEKVFLECVQDMDHENMFWYRQDPGLGLRLIYFSYDVKMKEKGDIPEGYSVSREKKERFSLILESASTNQTSMYLCAWGQGFTEAFFGQGTRLTVV.

This rearrangement joins TRBV27 to TRBJ2-3; 7 nucleotides align to TRBD2. Germline trimming cut 1 base from V and 0 bases from J; bases unmatched to any gene: 7. The V gene's germline CDR1 is MNHEY and CDR2 SMNVEV (reference sequence). The CDR3 loop spans 17 amino acids. In DNA, the CDR3 is TGTGCCAGCAGTTTATATCCTAGCGGCACTAGCACAGATACGCAGTATTTT. The encoded protein is CASSLYPSGTSTDTQYF.

The chain is built from TRBV29-1 and TRBJ2-1; 8 bases are a match to TRBD2. Unmatched junction bases numbered 8, after V lost 7 bases and J lost 0 bases. Germline V gene lookup returns CDR1 SQVTM and CDR2 ANQGSEA. The CDR3 length is 15 residues. The CDR3 DNA sequence: TGCAGCGCTAAAAAGCGGGGGAGCTCCTACAATGAGCAGTTCTTC. Translating it yields CSAKKRGSSYNEQFF.

The CDR3 nucleotides read TGTGCCAGCTCACCTTCGGTTGGGACAGGGGTATTCTCCTACGAGCAGTACTTC. Translation gives CASSPSVGTGVFSYEQYF. The genes are TRBV18 and TRBJ2-7; TRBD1 matches at 10 bases. In germline, CDR1 is KGHSH, CDR2 LQKENI. The junction had 11 bases not matched to a gene; V was cut back by 3 bases and J by 0 bases. The CDR3 extends over 18 amino acids. The variable domain in full, with the rest retrieved from reference TRBV18 and TRBJ2-7, is NAGVMQNPRHLVRRRGQEARLRCSPMKGHSHVYWYRQLPEEGLKFMVYLQKENIIDESGMPKERFSAEFPKEGPSILRIQQVVRGDSAAYFCASSPSVGTGVFSYEQYFGPGTRLTVT.

This clone appeared once. The chain uses TRBV7-2 and TRBJ1-2, with 7 bases that match TRBD1. The ends lost 5 bases at V and 4 bases at J; junction bases unmatched: 7. The CDR3 has 14 amino acids. CDR1 is SGHTA and CDR2 is FQGNSA in the germline V gene. CDR3 region: CASSPGTEPYGYTF. The CDR3 bases are TGTGCCAGCAGCCCGGGGACAGAACCCTATGGCTACACCTTC.

The chain recombines TRBV7-2 with TRBJ1-2, with TRBD1 matching over 9 bases. The CDR3 is 15 amino acids. Germline CDR1 reads SGHTA; CDR2 reads FQGNSA. V dropped 5 bases and J dropped 6; count of bases not matched to a gene: 10. The CDR3 nucleotides are TGTGCCAGCAGCCCAGGGACAGGGAGGCTAGATGGCTACACCTTC. Its translation: CASSPGTGRLDGYTF.

The sample holds a few counts of this clone. V usage is TRBV11-2 and J usage is TRBJ2-1; 8 nucleotides align to TRBD2. The ends lost 2 bases at V and 7 bases at J; junction bases unmatched: 7. CDR3 length: 15 amino acids. From germline, CDR1 is SGHAT and CDR2 FQNNGV. This CDR3 is CASSLPTGGLNEQFF. The CDR3 bases are TGTGCCAGCAGCTTACCCACGGGGGGGCTTAATGAGCAGTTCTTC.

The chain employs TRBV18 and TRBJ2-7; TRBD2 matches 8 bases. CDR3 length equals 15 residues. V lost 3 bases, J lost 1 base, and 5 bases stayed unmatched. CDR1 and CDR2 from the germline V gene are KGHSH and LQKENI. The CDR3: CASSPPTGGSYEQYF. The CDR3 DNA follows: TGTGCCAGCTCACCTCCCACGGGAGGGTCCTACGAGCAGTACTTC.

This chain links TRBV11-3 with TRBJ2-3; unclear D gene. The CDR3 length is 15 residues. V was trimmed by 2 bases and J by 1 base, leaving 10 bases between them. Germline CDR1 is SGHNT and CDR2 is YENEEA. CDR3 sequence (DNA): TGTGCCAGCAGCTTAATTTTGCAGGGCACAGATACGCAGTATTTT. Its translation is CASSLILQGTDTQYF.

The chain employs TRBV4-1 and TRBJ1-1; D gene ambiguous. The CDR3 loop spans 15 amino acids. Trimming shortened V by 4 bases and J by 11 bases, and 23 bases separated the two germline ends. CDR1 and CDR2 (germline): MGHRA, YSYEKL. CDR3 loop: CASSPPESSPERAFF. Written as DNA, the CDR3 is TGCGCCAGCAGCCCTCCAGAGTCAAGTCCCGAGAGGGCTTTCTTT.

This clone appeared a single time. This chain connects TRBV4-3 to TRBJ2-7; D is uncertain. The CDR3 is 15 amino acids. Trimming removed 0 bases from V and 1 base from J, with 10 bases in between. Looked up from germline, CDR1 is LGHNA and CDR2 is YSLEER. The CDR3 loop reads CASSQEWRTSYEQYF. The CDR3 DNA sequence: TGCGCCAGCAGCCAAGAGTGGCGGACGTCCTACGAGCAGTACTTC.

V usage is TRBV10-2 and J usage is TRBJ2-7; D uncertain. Germline lookup yields CDR1 WSHSY and CDR2 SAAADI. This CDR3 is built from 17 residues. V lost 3 bases to trimming and J lost 5 bases, with 23 bases between them. The CDR3 sequence is CASSDHSLVGPKDEQYF. CDR3 coding DNA: TGCGCCAGCAGTGACCATTCCCTTGTTGGGCCCAAGGACGAGCAGTACTTC.

The chain recombines TRBV5-5 with TRBJ2-1; 13 bases fit TRBD2. CDR1 SGHKS and CDR2 YYEKEE come from the germline V gene (reference sequence). CDR3 length: 16 amino acids. The V and J ends lost 0 bases and 5 bases, in that order; junction bases with no gene match: 2. The CDR3 sequence is CASSLAGLAGDNEQFF. Written as DNA, the CDR3 is TGTGCCAGCAGCTTGGCCGGACTAGCGGGAGACAATGAGCAGTTCTTC.

The sample holds one count of this clone. The chain carries TRBV6-5 and TRBJ2-5; D perhaps matches TRBD2 (7 bases). Trimming removed 5 bases at V and 2 bases at J, with 15 bases between. Per germline, CDR1 MNHEY and CDR2 SVGAGI. CDR3 length: 15 residues. DNA for the CDR3: TGTGCCAGCAGTACCCCGGGGGGCACTCAAGAGACCCAGTACTTC. Translation gives CASSTPGGTQETQYF.

The chain joins TRBV28 to TRBJ2-5; D not resolved. The CDR3 contains 11 residues. Trimming stripped 5 bases from V and 2 bases from J, with 3 bases between. Germline values: CDR1 MDHEN, CDR2 SYDVKM. Written as DNA, the CDR3 is TGTGCCAGCAGTCGGCAAGAGACCCAGTACTTC. This sequence encodes CASSRQETQYF.

The rearrangement links TRBV4-3 to TRBJ2-7; TRBD2 might be the D (6 bases). The V gene's germline CDR1 is LGHNA and CDR2 YSLEER. V shed 5 bases and J shed 0 bases, with 17 bases lying between them. The CDR3 extends over 16 amino acids. CDR3 in amino acids: CASSSSLASSSYEQYF. In DNA, the CDR3 is TGCGCCAGCAGCTCCAGCCTAGCGTCGAGCTCCTACGAGCAGTACTTC.

This chain links TRBV19 with TRBJ1-2, with 7 bases fitting TRBD1. V was pared by 6 bases and J by 8 bases, with 21 bases of the junction left unmatched. Germline CDR1 LNHDA, CDR2 SQIVND (reference sequence). The CDR3 has 17 residues. The DNA of the CDR3 is TGTGCCAGTAGGAGGATAGGACAGGACTCGAGACGGCGCGGCTACACCTTC. This encodes CASRRIGQDSRRRGYTF.